These 26 T cell receptor beta chains originate from one sample sequenced in a study of T cell repertoires in cytomegalovirus infection. TCRdb ran MiXCR on the reads and lists one entry per CDR3 protein. The repertoire includes about 310,000 distinct CDR3 sequences, approximately 25% of them detected once, and 13% sits in the top ten. Antigen specificity for these receptors is unknown. The specimen comprised cultured PBMCs, sampled from culture after CMV antigen stimulation. The source is a human donor in good health (CMV status not recorded). Some clones in this sample may be carry-over from other donors' samples.

This chain joins TRBV4-1 and TRBJ1-5; perhaps TRBD1 as D (5 bases). Trimming took 1 base from V and 1 from J, leaving 8 bases between them. CDR3 size: 15 residues. The germline gives CDR1 MGHRA, CDR2 YSYEKL. CDR3 nucleotide sequence: TGCGCCAGCAGCCAAGGGTGGGGCAGCAATCAGCCCCAGCATTTT. The encoded protein is CASSQGWGSNQPQHF.

The chain links TRBV7-8 to TRBJ2-2, with D perhaps given as TRBD1 or TRBD2 (5 bases each). The germline V and J ends were trimmed by 4 bases and 4 bases, with 13 bases remaining between them. CDR1 and CDR2 from the germline V gene are SGHVS and FQNEAQ. There are 15 residues in the CDR3. The CDR3 DNA reads TGTGCCAGCAGCTGGGTTCCGGGGCCCACCGGGGAGCTGTTTTTT. Its protein product is CASSWVPGPTGELFF.

In this sample, this clonotype turned up many times. The rearrangement joins TRBV7-8 to TRBJ2-3; 11 bases are shared with TRBD2. The CDR3 consists of 16 residues. CDR1 is SGHVS and CDR2 is FQNEAQ in the germline V gene. After removal of 5 bases from V and 0 bases from J, the junction contained 4 bases not matched to a gene. CDR3 loop: CASSTRLAGSTDTQYF. Written as DNA, the CDR3 is TGTGCCAGCAGCACTAGACTAGCGGGGAGCACAGATACGCAGTATTTT.

This chain connects TRBV11-1 to TRBJ2-6, with 7 nucleotides matching TRBD2. The V gene's germline CDR1 is SGHAT and CDR2 FQDESV (reference sequence). This CDR3 comprises 20 residues. J lost 1 base, V lost 1 base, and 13 bases had no gene match. DNA for the CDR3: TGTGCCAGCAGCTTAGTTCGGGGGGATATTGAATCGTCTGGGGCCAACGTCCTGACTTTC. This sequence encodes CASSLVRGDIESSGANVLTF.

The chain links TRBV6-5 to TRBJ2-7; D not resolved. This CDR3 has 10 amino acids. Trimming left V 8 bases short and J 6 bases short, with 8 bases between. Per germline, CDR1 MNHEY and CDR2 SVGAGI. CDR3 sequence: CASGRGEQYF. CDR3 in DNA: TGTGCCAGCGGAAGAGGCGAGCAGTACTTC.

The gene calls are TRBV6-2 or TRBV6-3 and TRBJ2-3, with D uncertain. Germline V CDR1 and CDR2: MNHEY, SVGEGT. This CDR3 spans 15 amino acids. Trimming took off 3 bases at V and 2 bases at J, with 12 bases between the two ends. CDR3 DNA sequence: TGTGCCAGCAGTTATTTGACGGGTTCCACAGATACGCAGTATTTT. Translating gives CASSYLTGSTDTQYF.

This clonotype was counted a few times. The chain couples TRBV28 to TRBJ1-5; 7 nucleotides match TRBD1. The ends lost 7 bases at V and 6 bases at J; junction bases unmatched: 6. CDR3 length: 13 residues. Germline V gene lookup returns CDR1 MDHEN and CDR2 SYDVKM. The CDR3 region has the DNA TGTGCCAGCACATGGCAGGGGGGTCAGCCCCAGCATTTT. Translated, it gives CASTWQGGQPQHF.

The chain joins TRBV9 to TRBJ2-3; possibly TRBD2 for D (6 bases). CDR3 length: 15 amino acids. In germline, CDR1 is SGDLS, CDR2 YYNGEE. The V gene lost 3 bases and the J gene lost 6 bases, with 17 bases spanning the gap. CDR3 in amino acids: CASSESGSRMDTQYF. In DNA, the CDR3 is TGTGCCAGCAGCGAAAGCGGGTCCCGCATGGATACGCAGTATTTT.

This sequence joins TRBV11-3 and TRBJ2-3; D not resolved. CDR1 is SGHNT, CDR2 YENEEA, per germline. The CDR3 runs 14 residues. Trimming removed 5 bases from V and 4 bases from J, with 13 bases in between. The CDR3 spells CASSPTGPPDTQYF. The CDR3 DNA is TGTGCCAGCAGCCCAACGGGCCCCCCAGATACGCAGTATTTT.

The rearrangement joins TRBV6-6 to TRBJ1-4; D gene uncertain. V was shortened by 2 bases and J by 12 bases, with 10 bases between the two germline ends. The CDR3 loop spans 12 amino acids. Per the germline V gene, CDR1 is MNHNY and CDR2 is SVGAGI (reference sequence). The CDR3, as DNA: TGTGCCAGCAGTTACCTCAATGATCAACTGTTTTTT. Amino acids: CASSYLNDQLFF.

In nucleotides, the CDR3 is TGTGCCAGCAGTTTCTGGGGGTCCCGCCAAGAGACCCAGTACTTC. The encoded protein is CASSFWGSRQETQYF. The chain carries TRBV27 and TRBJ2-5; D might be TRBD1 or TRBD2, each matching 5 bases. The germline gives CDR1 MNHEY, CDR2 SMNVEV (reference sequence). This CDR3 comprises 15 residues. Trimming took 3 bases from V and 1 from J, leaving 12 bases between them.

At least ten counts were recorded for this clonotype. The V gene is TRBV7-8, the J gene TRBJ2-3, with D perhaps TRBD2 (6 bases). There are 15 residues in the CDR3. Trimming removed 3 bases at V and 0 bases at J, with 10 bases between. Germline assignment: CDR1 SGHVS and CDR2 FQNEAQ. CDR3 DNA sequence: TGTGCCAGCAGCTTGGGGAGGACGAGCACAGATACGCAGTATTTT. This gives the protein CASSLGRTSTDTQYF.

The J gene is TRBJ2-7, the V gene TRBV5-1; D is unresolved. The CDR3 loop spans 11 amino acids. CDR1 is SGHRS, CDR2 YFSETQ, per germline. The V end was cut by 3 bases, the J end by 5 bases, with 6 bases between. CDR3 sequence reads: CASSSLDEQYV. Written as DNA, the CDR3 is TGCGCCAGCAGCTCCCTGGACGAGCAGTACGTC.

This chain connects TRBV6-5 to TRBJ2-5, with D perhaps assigned TRBD1 or TRBD2 (6 bases each). Per germline, CDR1 MNHEY and CDR2 SVGAGI. V lost 0 bases to trimming and J lost 5 bases, with 13 bases between them. The CDR3 sequence is 15 residues long. The chain's CDR3 is CASSYSTRGGETQYF. In DNA form, the CDR3 reads TGTGCCAGCAGTTACTCTACCAGGGGAGGCGAGACCCAGTACTTC.

This clonotype was observed a handful of times. The V and J genes are TRBV20-1 and TRBJ2-1, with 10 bases fitting TRBD2. CDR1 and CDR2 (germline): DFQATT, SNEGSKA (reference sequence). V lost 3 bases, J lost 1 base, and 6 bases stayed unmatched. This CDR3 spans 16 amino acids. The CDR3 DNA reads TGCAGTGCTAGCCAATTTAGCGGGAGGTCCTACAATGAGCAGTTCTTC. Translating it yields CSASQFSGRSYNEQFF.

The chain recombines TRBV6-2 or TRBV6-3 with TRBJ1-5, with D possibly TRBD1 on 6 matching bases. V lost 7 bases and J lost 1, with 14 bases in between. The CDR3 runs 15 residues. Germline assignment: CDR1 MNHEY and CDR2 SVGEGT. In nucleotides, the CDR3 is TGTGCCAGCACCAGGGACATTAGGAGCAATCAGCCCCAGCATTTT. Translated: CASTRDIRSNQPQHF.

The rearrangement joins TRBV7-2 to TRBJ2-3, with D possibly matching TRBD2 (5 bases). The CDR3 has 16 amino acids. Trimming removed 1 base from V and 0 bases from J, with 11 bases in between. Germline assignment: CDR1 SGHTA and CDR2 FQGNSA. The CDR3 sequence: CASSLDSSASTDTQYF. The CDR3 bases are TGTGCCAGCAGCTTAGATAGTAGCGCTAGCACAGATACGCAGTATTTT.

The chain employs TRBV11-2 and TRBJ1-2; D is unresolved. The CDR3 runs 14 residues. Germline CDR1 is SGHAT and CDR2 is FQNNGV. V shed 0 bases and J shed 4 bases, with 9 bases lying between them. DNA for the CDR3: TGTGCCAGCAGCTTAGACGGATCACCCTATGGCTACACCTTC. This translates into CASSLDGSPYGYTF.

This clonotype was observed a handful of times. The rearrangement uses TRBV2 and TRBJ2-2; possibly TRBD1 or TRBD2 for D (5 bases each). The germline gives CDR1 SNHLY, CDR2 FYNNEI. The V end was cut by 3 bases, the J end by 5 bases, with 13 bases between. The CDR3 runs to 15 residues. CDR3 coding DNA: TGTGCCAGCAGTGACGGGGCCAGTGGGACCGGGGAGCTGTTTTTT. It codes for CASSDGASGTGELFF.

CDR3 protein: CASSYGGTDTEAFF. The CDR3 DNA reads TGTGCCAGCAGTTACGGTGGCACGGACACTGAAGCTTTCTTT. The chain employs TRBV6-1 and TRBJ1-1; D gene uncertain. The CDR3 is 14 residues long. Trimming took 5 bases from V and 3 from J, leaving 13 bases between them. The germline V gene encodes CDR1 MNHNS and CDR2 SASEGT.

The sample holds a few counts of this clonotype. This chain joins TRBV7-9 and TRBJ1-2, with 8 bases aligning to TRBD1. CDR1 is SEHNR, CDR2 FQNEAQ, per germline (reference sequence). CDR3 length: 14 residues. V gave up 4 bases and J gave up 7 bases; unmatched junction bases: 8. The CDR3 reads CASSSLTGVLGYTF. CDR3 sequence (DNA): TGTGCCAGCAGCTCCCTGACAGGGGTGCTTGGCTACACCTTC.

This clonotype turned up a few times. The chain is built from TRBV20-1 and TRBJ2-1; TRBD2 matches at 14 bases. The CDR3 has 15 amino acids. V was pared by 6 bases and J by 6 bases, with 7 bases of the junction left unmatched. Per germline, CDR1 DFQATT and CDR2 SNEGSKA (reference sequence). As DNA, the CDR3 is TGCAGTGCCCCCGGACTAGCGGGAGGATCCAATGAGCAGTTCTTC. It yields the protein CSAPGLAGGSNEQFF.

This clonotype showed up many times. The J gene is TRBJ2-1, the V gene TRBV7-2, with TRBD2 matching over 10 bases. This CDR3 spans 20 amino acids. Unmatched junction bases numbered 20, after V lost 1 base and J lost 8 bases. Looked up from germline, CDR1 is SGHTA and CDR2 is FQGNSA. DNA of the CDR3: TGTGCCAGCAGCTTAGTCGGGCCCAGCGGGAGGGCCGGAATAGTCTATGAGCAGTTCTTC. Its protein is CASSLVGPSGRAGIVYEQFF. Full variable domain (rest looked up from reference TRBV7-2 and TRBJ2-1): GAGVSQSPSNKVTEKGKDVELRCDPISGHTALYWYRQSLGQGLEFLIYFQGNSAPDKSGLPSDRFSAERTGGSVSTLTIQRTQQEDSAVYLCASSLVGPSGRAGIVYEQFFGPGTRLTVL.

The rearrangement uses TRBV6-2 or TRBV6-3 and TRBJ2-7; D assignment may be TRBD1 or TRBD2 (6 bases each). The CDR3 totals 14 residues. V lost 6 bases to trimming and J lost 7 bases, with 19 bases between them. Germline CDR1 reads MNHEY; CDR2 reads SVGEGT. This chain's CDR3 is CASSPGGLSREQYV. The DNA of the CDR3 is TGTGCCAGCAGCCCCGGGGGCCTCTCGAGGGAGCAGTACGTC.

The chain recombines TRBV14 with TRBJ2-7; the match to TRBD1 covers 8 bases. Germline V lookup: CDR1 SGHDN, CDR2 FVKESK. V shed 1 base, J shed 0 bases, and the junction held 5 bases outside the gene matches. The CDR3 contains 16 residues. The CDR3 nucleotides read TGTGCCAGCAGCCAAGCCTGGACAGGGATCTCCTACGAGCAGTACTTC. Its translation: CASSQAWTGISYEQYF.

This clonotype was counted only a few times. The chain joins TRBV4-1 to TRBJ1-2, with D hard to call. Between the trimmed V and J ends, which lost 2 bases and 2 bases, there was a span of 6 bases. The germline CDR1 and CDR2 sequences are MGHRA and YSYEKL. This CDR3 has 13 residues. This chain's CDR3 is CASSQNSNYGYTF. The CDR3 nucleotides read TGCGCCAGCAGCCAAAATTCAAACTATGGCTACACCTTC.